The 23 T cell receptor beta chains listed next were all sequenced from one sample in a study of blood T cell repertoires in COVID-19. Assay used: immunoSEQ multiplex PCR; TCRdb lists only in-frame clones, some missing. Counted here are around 70,000 clones, around three quarters occurring once; the ten biggest clones make up 15% to 18%. Material: peripheral blood. These receptors came from a human donor in a cohort sampled during active COVID-19.

The chain uses TRBV30 and TRBJ2-7, with a tentative D call TRBD2 (6 bases). The ends were cut back, 3 bases at V and 6 bases at J, with 15 bases in the middle. The germline CDR1 and CDR2 sequences are GTSNPN and SVGIG (reference sequence). This CDR3 spans 13 amino acids. This CDR3 is CAWRRSLGGEQYF. CDR3 DNA sequence: TGTGCCTGGAGGAGGAGCCTCGGGGGCGAGCAGTACTTC.

The chain carries TRBV29-1 and TRBJ2-5, with 8 bases that match TRBD2. The CDR3 extends over 16 amino acids. The germline CDR1 and CDR2 sequences are SQVTM and ANQGSEA. The V gene end was trimmed by 4 bases and the J gene end by 4 bases; junction bases not matched to a gene: 14. CDR3 nucleotide sequence: TGCAGCGTTGCGGGGAGGGCGGGAGGATGGATAGAGACCCAGTACTTC. This gives the protein CSVAGRAGGWIETQYF.

The chain uses TRBV14 and TRBJ1-2, with D maybe TRBD1 (6 bases). Germline V gives CDR1 SGHDN, CDR2 FVKESK. The CDR3 sequence is 17 residues long. V was shortened by 4 bases and J by 4 bases, with 22 bases between the two germline ends. In DNA form, the CDR3 reads TGTGCCAGCAGCCCACCGCAAGAAGGGGGACGCATCTATGGCTACACCTTC. Translating it yields CASSPPQEGGRIYGYTF.

CDR3 nucleotides: TGTGCCAGCAGCTTAGCGGGGGGAGCTAGCACAGATACGCAGTATTTT. This codes for CASSLAGGASTDTQYF. The rearrangement uses TRBV7-2 and TRBJ2-3; possible D gene TRBD2, 6 bases. The CDR3 length is 16 residues. Germline V gene data show CDR1 as SGHTA and CDR2 as FQGNSA. V lost 0 bases, J lost 0 bases, and 10 bases lay in between.

This clone appeared a few times. The chain recombines TRBV7-2 with TRBJ1-1; 10 nucleotides agree with TRBD1. CDR3 size: 15 residues. Germline values: CDR1 SGHTA, CDR2 FQGNSA. With 4 bases clipped from V and 4 bases from J, the junction kept 6 bases outside the gene matches. CDR3 protein: CASSYPGQGSTEAFF. In DNA, the CDR3 is TGTGCCAGCAGCTACCCGGGACAGGGGAGCACTGAAGCTTTCTTT.

This sequence joins TRBV25-1 and TRBJ2-7; D possibly corresponds to TRBD2 (6 bases). Germline lookup yields CDR1 MGHDK and CDR2 SYGVNS. The germline V and J ends were trimmed by 3 bases and 4 bases, with 13 bases remaining between them. The CDR3 covers 14 residues. The CDR3: CASSDSGSPYEQYF. DNA of the CDR3: TGTGCCAGCAGTGATAGCGGAAGCCCTTACGAGCAGTACTTC.

The rearrangement joins TRBV6-6 to TRBJ2-7; D ambiguous. The CDR3 length is 13 residues. Germline V lookup: CDR1 MNHNY, CDR2 SVGAGI (reference sequence). Trimming cost V 7 bases and J 6 bases, with 16 bases left between them. CDR3 region: CASKTSPSGEQYF. CDR3 bases: TGTGCCAGCAAAACGTCCCCTTCGGGCGAGCAGTACTTC.

Regarding this clone: The same CDR3 also results from other DNA sequences found in this sample. The chain has TRBV27 and TRBJ1-2; D ambiguous. CDR1 and CDR2 (germline): MNHEY, SMNVEV (reference sequence). Trimming left V 4 bases short and J 7 bases short, with 10 bases between. The CDR3 totals 12 residues. CDR3 loop: CASSSTAGGYTF. The CDR3 nucleotides read TGTGCCAGCAGTTCGACGGCGGGTGGCTACACCTTC.

The V gene is TRBV30, the J gene TRBJ1-2; D uncertain. Germline V CDR1 and CDR2: GTSNPN, SVGIG (reference sequence). Trimming removed 4 bases from V and 4 bases from J, with 13 bases in between. There are 13 residues in the CDR3. CDR3 loop: CAWTEGEGYGYTF. CDR3 DNA sequence: TGTGCCTGGACAGAAGGAGAGGGCTATGGCTACACCTTC.

The chain carries TRBV4-1 and TRBJ2-6, with a weak D call TRBD2 (5 bases). Trimming left V 1 base short and J 3 bases short, with 19 bases between. The CDR3 has 19 amino acids. The V gene's germline CDR1 is MGHRA and CDR2 YSYEKL. CDR3 nucleotides: TGCGCCAGCAGCCAAGTAGGGCTAGCCCCGACCGGTGGGGCCAACGTCCTGACTTTC. Translation gives CASSQVGLAPTGGANVLTF.

This clone was seen only a few times. The rearrangement joins TRBV27 to TRBJ1-5; D gene uncertain. V lost 5 bases to trimming and J lost 0 bases, with 11 bases between them. CDR1 and CDR2 (germline): MNHEY, SMNVEV (reference sequence). The CDR3 is made up of 15 amino acids. CDR3 in amino acids: CASSPARGSNQPQHF. DNA for the CDR3: TGTGCCAGCAGTCCGGCCCGGGGTAGCAATCAGCCCCAGCATTTT.

The chain combines TRBV18 with TRBJ2-3; a weak D match, TRBD1 (6 bases). Between the trimmed V and J ends, which lost 1 base and 3 bases, there was a span of 11 bases. Per the germline V gene, CDR1 is KGHSH and CDR2 is LQKENI. The CDR3 consists of 15 residues. CDR3: CASSPQPGETDTQYF. The DNA for the CDR3 is TGTGCCAGCTCACCACAGCCAGGGGAAACAGATACGCAGTATTTT.

The genes are TRBV7-2 and TRBJ2-3; 7 nucleotides align to TRBD2. Germline V lookup: CDR1 SGHTA, CDR2 FQGNSA. After removal of 5 bases from V and 5 bases from J, the junction contained 16 bases not matched to a gene. This CDR3 spans 17 amino acids. The CDR3 is CASSAPRLAREEDTQYF. The DNA for the CDR3 is TGTGCCAGCAGCGCCCCCCGACTCGCCCGGGAGGAAGATACGCAGTATTTT.

The chain is built from TRBV19 and TRBJ1-5, with unresolved D. In germline, CDR1 is LNHDA, CDR2 SQIVND (reference sequence). The V gene lost 5 bases and the J gene lost 4 bases, with 12 bases spanning the gap. This CDR3 is built from 14 residues. The CDR3 loop is CASSLGGVNQPQHF. The CDR3 DNA sequence: TGTGCCAGTAGTCTCGGAGGTGTAAATCAGCCCCAGCATTTT.

There are a few counts of this clone. V and J are TRBV6-2 or TRBV6-3 and TRBJ2-1; TRBD2 matches 9 bases. CDR1 and CDR2 from the germline V gene are MNHEY and SVGEGT. The CDR3 contains 16 residues. The junction had 6 bases not matched to a gene; V was cut back by 0 bases and J by 6 bases. CDR3 amino acids: CASSYSKTSGLNEQFF. For the CDR3, the DNA is TGTGCCAGCAGTTACTCGAAGACTAGCGGACTCAATGAGCAGTTCTTC.

V is TRBV7-8 and J is TRBJ2-7; 8 bases align to TRBD1. Germline assignment: CDR1 SGHVS and CDR2 FQNEAQ. The V gene end was trimmed by 8 bases and the J gene end by 5 bases; junction bases not matched to a gene: 11. The CDR3 is made up of 14 amino acids. The CDR3 loop reads CASGLGTGGNEQYF. For the CDR3, the DNA is TGTGCCAGCGGCCTCGGGACAGGCGGGAACGAGCAGTACTTC.

J is TRBJ2-7 and V is TRBV28; the match to TRBD2 covers 7 bases. The CDR3 length is 14 residues. Germline V lookup: CDR1 MDHEN, CDR2 SYDVKM. V lost 5 bases to trimming and J lost 1 base; unmatched junction nucleotides: 5. CDR3 protein: CASSHRTSSYEQYF. In DNA form, the CDR3 reads TGTGCCAGCAGTCACAGGACTAGTTCCTACGAGCAGTACTTC.

This clone has only a few counts. The rearrangement uses TRBV19 and TRBJ2-2, with D possibly matching TRBD1 (5 bases). Germline CDR1 and CDR2: LNHDA and SQIVND (reference sequence). The CDR3 has 14 amino acids. V gave up 8 bases and J gave up 3 bases, with 13 bases separating them. This chain's CDR3 is CASCEGAYTGELFF. The CDR3 region has the DNA TGTGCCAGTTGTGAAGGGGCATACACCGGGGAGCTGTTTTTT. Filled out from reference TRBV19 and TRBJ2-2, the complete variable domain reads DGGITQSPKYLFRKEGQNVTLSCEQNLNHDAMYWYRQDPGQGLRLIYYSQIVNDFQKGDIAEGYSVSREKKESFPLTVTSAQKNPTAFYLCASCEGAYTGELFFGEGSRLTVL.

The chain couples TRBV4-2 to TRBJ2-6, with 7 bases lining up with TRBD2. With V trimmed by 4 bases and J by 0 bases, 6 bases remained unmatched. Germline CDR1 is LGHNA and CDR2 is YNFKEQ. The CDR3 has 17 residues. The CDR3 spells CASSPGEGSSGANVLTF. The CDR3 nucleotides are TGTGCCAGCAGCCCTGGGGAGGGCAGCTCTGGGGCCAACGTCCTGACTTTC.

The chain employs TRBV7-2 and TRBJ2-7, with D possibly TRBD2 on 5 matching bases. Trimming cost V 1 base and J 0 bases, with 7 bases left between them. The length of the CDR3 is 14 residues. Germline lookup yields CDR1 SGHTA and CDR2 FQGNSA. The chain's CDR3 is CASSLGAGSYEQYF. CDR3 bases: TGTGCCAGCAGCTTAGGGGCGGGCTCCTACGAGCAGTACTTC. Using reference TRBV7-2 and TRBJ2-7 for the parts outside the CDR3, the full variable domain is GAGVSQSPSNKVTEKGKDVELRCDPISGHTALYWYRQSLGQGLEFLIYFQGNSAPDKSGLPSDRFSAERTGGSVSTLTIQRTQQEDSAVYLCASSLGAGSYEQYFGPGTRLTVT.

This clone was seen only once. The chain has TRBV5-4 and TRBJ2-7; D call uncertain. This CDR3 has 14 residues. CDR1 is SGHNT, CDR2 YYREEE, per germline (reference sequence). With 0 bases removed from V and 0 bases from J, the gap between germline ends came to 7 bases. CDR3 in DNA: TGTGCCAGCAGCTTGGGCGGCAACTCCTACGAGCAGTACTTC. Translation: CASSLGGNSYEQYF. The variable domain in full, completed from reference TRBV5-4 and TRBJ2-7, reads ETGVTQSPTHLIKTRGQQVTLRCSSQSGHNTVSWYQQALGQGPQFIFQYYREEENGRGNFPPRFSGLQFPNYSSELNVNALELDDSALYLCASSLGGNSYEQYFGPGTRLTVT.

The CDR3 here is CASSFRNLLAPANTGELFF. The CDR3 DNA sequence: TGTGCCAGCAGCTTCCGAAATTTACTAGCGCCGGCGAACACCGGGGAGCTGTTTTTT. The chain combines TRBV7-8 with TRBJ2-2; 7 bases agree with TRBD2. The CDR3 is 19 amino acids. The V and J ends lost 3 bases and 0 bases, in that order; junction bases with no gene match: 13. Germline V gene sequence: CDR1 SGHVS, CDR2 FQNEAQ.

J is TRBJ1-2 and V is TRBV3-1 (or the pseudogene TRBV3-2); the D gene is possibly TRBD1 (6 bases). The CDR3 extends over 15 amino acids. Germline V gene data show CDR1 as LGHDT and CDR2 as YNNKEL (reference sequence). V was cut by 1 base and J by 10 bases, with 19 bases left in between. The CDR3 DNA follows: TGTGCCAGCAGCCAAGGGGCAACAGGGAAAACTGTCTACACCTTC. It is translated as CASSQGATGKTVYTF.